The 23 T cell receptor beta chains below were found in one sample sequenced in a study of T cells after yellow fever vaccination (dated by TCRdb to between 2018 and 2020). Libraries were constructed by 5' RACE. The sequencer listed for this sample is Illumina HiSeq 2500. TCRdb trimmed public reads at Q25 via fastp, called clones via MiXCR and kept in-frame beta chains. Entries are consolidated by CDR3 protein sequence, retaining the most common genes and DNA. The table for this sample lists 300,000 to 350,000 distinct CDR3 sequences; around 8.1% of them were counted only once. Approximately 15% of the sample comes from the top ten. The sample's treatment or condition label, in plain terms: live attenuated yellow fever vaccine strain. Sequences were derived from PBMCs, sampled roughly 47 days after the first yellow fever vaccination. The receptors shown here come from a man between 18 and 29 years old who received the YFV17D yellow fever vaccine.

The gene calls are TRBV5-1 and TRBJ1-6; D remains unclear. The CDR3 extends over 12 amino acids. The V gene's germline CDR1 is SGHRS and CDR2 YFSETQ. Trimming cost V 0 bases and J 9 bases, with 4 bases left between them. The CDR3 reads CASSLDTSPLHF. CDR3 sequence (DNA): TGCGCCAGCAGCTTGGACACTTCACCCCTCCACTTT.

This clonotype was observed a handful of times. The rearrangement links TRBV5-1 to TRBJ2-3; D remains unclear. The V and J ends lost 4 bases and 2 bases respectively, with 11 bases between them. The CDR3 loop spans 14 amino acids. Germline loops: CDR1 SGHRS, CDR2 YFSETQ. The chain's CDR3 is CASSLPSATDTQYF. The DNA of the CDR3 is TGCGCCAGCAGCCTCCCTTCGGCCACAGATACGCAGTATTTT.

This chain joins TRBV2 and TRBJ2-4; 7 bases map to TRBD1. The CDR3 loop spans 14 amino acids. V shed 6 bases, J shed 0 bases, and the junction held 2 bases outside the gene matches. Germline V gene sequence: CDR1 SNHLY, CDR2 FYNNEI. The CDR3: CASRDRLAKNIQYF. In nucleotides, the CDR3 is TGTGCCAGCAGGGACAGGCTAGCCAAAAACATTCAGTACTTC.

As concerns this clonotype: One base away lies a much larger clone, so this may be a sequencing read error. It is likely a read error, because the conserved phenylalanine at the end of the CDR3 is missing. V is TRBV10-3 and J is TRBJ2-7; the D gene is possibly TRBD2 (7 bases). Germline V gene sequence: CDR1 ENHRY, CDR2 SYGVKD. V lost 6 bases and J 2 bases, leaving 17 bases between the germline ends. This CDR3 region has 15 residues. CDR3 DNA: TGTGCCATCAGAGGAGGGGGGGCTACTACCTACGAGCAGTACTAC. Translating gives CAIRGGGATTYEQYY.

CDR3 loop: CASSLNPGANTEAFF. CDR3 DNA: TGTGCCAGCAGCCTGAATCCTGGGGCGAACACTGAAGCTTTCTTT. The chain links TRBV7-2 to TRBJ1-1, with a possible D match to TRBD1 (5 bases). The CDR3 is made up of 15 amino acids. V was cut by 5 bases and J by 1 base, with 14 bases left in between. Germline V gene lookup returns CDR1 SGHTA and CDR2 FQGNSA.

There are a few counts of this clonotype. The V and J genes are TRBV6-1 and TRBJ2-1; 10 positions agree with TRBD2. Trimming at V came to 7 bases and at J to 5 bases, leaving 5 bases not matched to a gene. The CDR3 sequence is 14 residues long. Looked up from germline, CDR1 is MNHNS and CDR2 is SASEGT. CDR3 nucleotides: TGTGCCAGCAACGGAGCGGGGGGGCACAATGAGCAGTTCTTC. This sequence encodes CASNGAGGHNEQFF.

The chain is built from TRBV7-8 and TRBJ2-3; D not certain. The CDR3 runs to 15 residues. V was shortened by 4 bases and J by 6 bases, with 17 bases between the two germline ends. Germline V gene data show CDR1 as SGHVS and CDR2 as FQNEAQ. CDR3 coding DNA: TGTGCCAGCAGCTCTGCTTATTCCGCTTCGGATACGCAGTATTTT. Protein sequence: CASSSAYSASDTQYF.

The chain recombines TRBV7-3 with TRBJ2-5, with 8 bases that match TRBD1. The CDR3 extends over 15 amino acids. Germline values: CDR1 SGHTA, CDR2 FQGTGA. V dropped 2 bases and J dropped 5; count of bases not matched to a gene: 7. CDR3: CASSLLQGAGETQYF. CDR3 bases: TGTGCCAGCAGCTTACTTCAGGGGGCCGGGGAGACCCAGTACTTC. Looking up the rest from reference TRBV7-3 and TRBJ2-5 gives the full variable domain: GAGVSQTPSNKVTEKGKYVELRCDPISGHTALYWYRQSLGQGPEFLIYFQGTGAADDSGLPNDRFFAVRPEGSVSTLKIQRTERGDSAVYLCASSLLQGAGETQYFGPGTRLLVL.

This clonotype was picked up a small number of times. The chain couples TRBV9 to TRBJ2-1; TRBD2 aligns across 9 bases. The CDR3 covers 14 residues. Germline V gives CDR1 SGDLS, CDR2 YYNGEE. Trimming removed 2 bases from V and 7 bases from J; junction bases left unmatched: 4. CDR3 coding DNA: TGTGCCAGCAGCGTTAGGCTAGCGGGGAATGAGCAGTTCTTC. Amino acid sequence: CASSVRLAGNEQFF.

There are a few counts of this clonotype. The J gene is TRBJ1-2, the V gene TRBV6-2 or TRBV6-3; D might be TRBD1 (5 bases). Germline V gives CDR1 MNHEY, CDR2 SVGEGT. The CDR3 covers 15 residues. The V gene lost 8 bases and the J gene lost 0 bases, with 16 bases spanning the gap. CDR3 in DNA: TGTGCCAGCTTCCCGCCGCAGGGCCCTAACTATGGCTACACCTTC. This gives the protein CASFPPQGPNYGYTF.

In its sample, this clonotype was seen many times. This sequence joins TRBV7-2 and TRBJ2-1, with D perhaps matching TRBD2 (5 bases). With 1 base removed from V and 2 bases from J, the gap between germline ends came to 6 bases. Per the germline V gene, CDR1 is SGHTA and CDR2 is FQGNSA. This CDR3 region has 14 residues. CDR3 amino acids: CASSLGRTYNEQFF. In DNA, the CDR3 is TGTGCCAGCAGCTTAGGGAGGACCTACAATGAGCAGTTCTTC.

This clonotype was counted between two and nine times. The CDR3 loop is CASSKLGQGYGNEKLFF. The CDR3 nucleotides read TGTGCCAGCAGTAAATTGGGACAGGGGTACGGTAATGAAAAACTGTTTTTT. The J gene is TRBJ1-4, the V gene TRBV27; 10 positions match TRBD1. The CDR3 contains 17 residues. CDR1 is MNHEY, CDR2 SMNVEV, per germline (reference sequence). V lost 5 bases to trimming and J lost 4 bases; unmatched junction nucleotides: 10.

There are a few counts of this clonotype. The chain links TRBV7-9 to TRBJ1-2, with no clear D. V was cut by 8 bases and J by 9 bases, with 13 bases left in between. CDR1 SEHNR and CDR2 FQNEAQ come from the germline V gene (reference sequence). This CDR3 spans 11 amino acids. The CDR3 DNA sequence: TGTGCCAGCTTTTGGGATTTGAGCTACACCTTC. Its protein product is CASFWDLSYTF.

V usage is TRBV29-1 and J usage is TRBJ2-2; D is undetermined. The germline gives CDR1 SQVTM, CDR2 ANQGSEA. V lost 4 bases and J lost 1, with 7 bases in between. The CDR3 extends over 13 amino acids. CDR3 DNA sequence: TGCAGCGTTGTGATGTTGAACACCGGGGAGCTGTTTTTT. Amino acids: CSVVMLNTGELFF.

The rearrangement joins TRBV5-4 to TRBJ2-6; 8 nucleotides align to TRBD1. CDR1 and CDR2 from the germline V gene are SGHNT and YYREEE (reference sequence). This CDR3 contains 16 residues. The V segment lost 6 bases and the J segment 0 bases; nucleotides outside the gene matches: 5. The CDR3 loop is CASTGTGASGANVLTF. CDR3 DNA sequence: TGTGCCAGCACCGGGACAGGCGCCTCTGGGGCCAACGTCCTGACTTTC.

V gene TRBV19 combines with J gene TRBJ2-7, with D tentatively TRBD1 (6 bases). The CDR3 extends over 16 amino acids. The germline gives CDR1 LNHDA, CDR2 SQIVND (reference sequence). V lost 7 bases to trimming and J lost 0 bases, with 19 bases between them. The CDR3 loop is CASTIPDRCSSYEQYV. The CDR3, as DNA: TGTGCCAGTACTATTCCTGACAGGTGCAGCTCCTACGAGCAGTACGTC.

Note on this clonotype: An end of the junction does not agree with germline; a read error may underlie this. V is TRBV7-6 and J is TRBJ2-1, with D unresolved. The germline V gene has CDR1 SGHVS and CDR2 FNYEAQ. The CDR3 is 21 amino acids. The CDR3 here is CASSRPAMTGPWRRSPNEQFF. DNA for the CDR3: TGTGCTAGCAGCCGCCCAGCGATGACGGGCCCCTGGCGGCGAAGCCCTAATGAGCAGTTCTTC.

Ten or more counts support this clonotype. The chain employs TRBV6-2 or TRBV6-3 and TRBJ2-7; no clear D. Germline CDR1 is MNHEY and CDR2 is SVGEGT. V lost 4 bases to trimming and J lost 1 base, with 8 bases between them. The CDR3 contains 13 residues. The CDR3 here is CASSSPWSYEQYF. The CDR3 bases are TGTGCCAGCAGTTCCCCTTGGTCCTACGAGCAGTACTTC.

This clonotype appeared a few times. The chain has TRBV4-2 and TRBJ2-3; possible D gene TRBD2, 7 bases. With 6 bases removed from V and 2 bases from J, the gap between germline ends came to 12 bases. CDR3 length: 14 residues. Germline V gene sequence: CDR1 LGHNA, CDR2 YNFKEQ. The CDR3 reads CASSVGGDTDTQYF. CDR3 bases: TGTGCCAGCAGTGTAGGGGGGGACACAGATACGCAGTATTTT.

The chain uses TRBV5-1 and TRBJ1-4; no clear D. Trimming left V 4 bases short and J 6 bases short, with 16 bases between. CDR3 size: 15 residues. The germline gives CDR1 SGHRS, CDR2 YFSETQ. The CDR3 nucleotides read TGCGCCAGCAGCCCAAGCGGGGTCGGCTATGAAAAACTGTTTTTT. Its protein is CASSPSGVGYEKLFF.

Ten or more counts support this clonotype. This sequence joins TRBV5-1 and TRBJ2-1; 7 bases line up with TRBD1. The germline V gene encodes CDR1 SGHRS and CDR2 YFSETQ. V was pared by 4 bases and J by 0 bases, with 4 bases of the junction left unmatched. CDR3 length equals 15 residues. The CDR3 DNA reads TGCGCCAGCAGCCCGCGACAGGGCTCCTACAATGAGCAGTTCTTC. Translation gives CASSPRQGSYNEQFF.

This clonotype has at least ten counts. This chain links TRBV12-3 or TRBV12-4 with TRBJ2-1; D unclear. The germline V and J ends were trimmed by 2 bases and 12 bases, with 11 bases remaining between them. The CDR3 sequence is 12 residues long. CDR3 sequence (DNA): TGTGCCAGCAGTTTAAGGGTCTTGGGGCAGTTCTTC. Translated: CASSLRVLGQFF.

This clonotype was observed a few times. This chain joins TRBV12-3 or TRBV12-4 and TRBJ2-3; a weak D match, TRBD2 (5 bases). This CDR3 has 12 residues. Trimming cost V 5 bases and J 7 bases, with 10 bases left between them. The CDR3: CASSPDSNTQYF. CDR3 nucleotides: TGTGCCAGCAGTCCGGACTCAAATACGCAGTATTTT.